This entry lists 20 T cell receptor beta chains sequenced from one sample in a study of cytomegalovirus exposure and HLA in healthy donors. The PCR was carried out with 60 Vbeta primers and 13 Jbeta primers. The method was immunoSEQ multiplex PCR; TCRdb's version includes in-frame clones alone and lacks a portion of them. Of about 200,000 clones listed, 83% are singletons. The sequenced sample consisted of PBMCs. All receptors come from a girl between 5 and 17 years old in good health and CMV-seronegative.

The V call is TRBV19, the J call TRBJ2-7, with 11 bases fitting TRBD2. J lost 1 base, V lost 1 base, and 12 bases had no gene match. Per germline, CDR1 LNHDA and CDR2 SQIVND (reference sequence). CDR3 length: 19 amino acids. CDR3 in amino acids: CASSIVPGLAAPKSYEQYF. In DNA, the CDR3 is TGTGCCAGTAGTATAGTCCCGGGACTAGCGGCCCCCAAGTCCTACGAGCAGTACTTC.

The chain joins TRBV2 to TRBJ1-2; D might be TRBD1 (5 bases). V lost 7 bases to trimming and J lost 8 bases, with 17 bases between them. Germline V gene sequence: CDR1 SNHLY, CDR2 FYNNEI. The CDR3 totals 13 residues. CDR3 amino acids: CASTPAGVQGYTF. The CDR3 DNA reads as TGTGCCAGCACTCCAGCGGGGGTCCAGGGCTACACCTTC.

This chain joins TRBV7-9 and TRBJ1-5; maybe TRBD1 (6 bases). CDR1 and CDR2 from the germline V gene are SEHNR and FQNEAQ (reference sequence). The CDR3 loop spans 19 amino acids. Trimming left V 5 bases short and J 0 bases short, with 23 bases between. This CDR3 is CASSLGVQGSSVSNQPQHF. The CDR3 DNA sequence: TGTGCCAGCAGCCTGGGGGTCCAGGGGAGCTCGGTTAGCAATCAGCCCCAGCATTTT.

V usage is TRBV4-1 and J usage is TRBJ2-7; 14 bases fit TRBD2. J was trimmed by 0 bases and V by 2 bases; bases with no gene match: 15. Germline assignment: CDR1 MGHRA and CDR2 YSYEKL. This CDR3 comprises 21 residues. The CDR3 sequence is CASSQPRLAGGPRQHSYEQYF. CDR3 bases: TGCGCCAGCAGCCAACCCCGACTAGCGGGAGGGCCTAGACAACACTCCTACGAGCAGTACTTC.

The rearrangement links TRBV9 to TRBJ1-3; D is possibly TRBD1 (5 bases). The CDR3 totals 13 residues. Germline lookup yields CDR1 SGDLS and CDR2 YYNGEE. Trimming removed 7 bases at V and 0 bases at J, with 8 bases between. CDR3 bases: TGTGCCAGCTCCGACAGCTCTGGAAACACCATATATTTT. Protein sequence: CASSDSSGNTIYF. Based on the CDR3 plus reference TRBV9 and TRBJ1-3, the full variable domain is DSGVTQTPKHLITATGQRVTLRCSPRSGDLSVYWYQQSLDQGLQFLIQYYNGEERAKGNILERFSAQQFPDLHSELNLSSLELGDSALYFCASSDSSGNTIYFGEGSWLTVV.

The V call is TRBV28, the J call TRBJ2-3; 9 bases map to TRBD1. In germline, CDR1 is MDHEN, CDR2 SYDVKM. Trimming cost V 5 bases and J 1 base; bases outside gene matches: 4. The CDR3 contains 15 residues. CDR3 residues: CASSPWTGGTDTQYF. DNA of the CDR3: TGTGCCAGCAGTCCTTGGACAGGGGGCACAGATACGCAGTATTTT.

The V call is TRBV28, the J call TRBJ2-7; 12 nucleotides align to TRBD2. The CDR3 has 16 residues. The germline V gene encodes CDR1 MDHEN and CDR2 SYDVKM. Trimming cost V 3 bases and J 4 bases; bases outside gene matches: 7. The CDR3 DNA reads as TGTGCCAGCAGTTTCTTAACTCTAGCGGGAGGGTACGAGCAGTACTTC. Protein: CASSFLTLAGGYEQYF. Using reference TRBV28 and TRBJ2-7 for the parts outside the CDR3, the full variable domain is DVKVTQSSRYLVKRTGEKVFLECVQDMDHENMFWYRQDPGLGLRLIYFSYDVKMKEKGDIPEGYSVSREKKERFSLILESASTNQTSMYLCASSFLTLAGGYEQYFGPGTRLTVT.

The CDR3 region is CASSPTGLNTEAFF. The DNA of the CDR3 is TGTGCCAGCAGTCCAACAGGGCTCAACACTGAAGCTTTCTTT. V and J are TRBV2 and TRBJ1-1; TRBD1 might be the D (6 bases). Germline CDR1 reads SNHLY; CDR2 reads FYNNEI. Trimming cost V 5 bases and J 2 bases, with 12 bases left between them. The CDR3 covers 14 residues. Filled out from reference TRBV2 and TRBJ1-1, the complete variable domain reads EPEVTQTPSHQVTQMGQEVILRCVPISNHLYFYWYRQILGQKVEFLVSFYNNEISEKSEIFDDQFSVERPDGSNFTLKIRSTKLEDSAMYFCASSPTGLNTEAFFGQGTRLTVV.

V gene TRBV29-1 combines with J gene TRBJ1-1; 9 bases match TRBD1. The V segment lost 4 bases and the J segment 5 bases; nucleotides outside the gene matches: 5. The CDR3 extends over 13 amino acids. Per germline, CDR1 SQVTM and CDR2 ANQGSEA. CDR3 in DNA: TGCAGCGTTGTCTGGGGGACAGGGACTGAAGCTTTCTTT. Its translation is CSVVWGTGTEAFF.

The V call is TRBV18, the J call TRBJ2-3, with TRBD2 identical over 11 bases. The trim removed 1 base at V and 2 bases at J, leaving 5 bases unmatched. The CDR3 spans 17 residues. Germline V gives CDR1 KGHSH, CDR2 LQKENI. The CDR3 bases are TGTGCCAGCTCACCACGACTAGCGGGGTCTTCCACAGATACGCAGTATTTT. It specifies CASSPRLAGSSTDTQYF.

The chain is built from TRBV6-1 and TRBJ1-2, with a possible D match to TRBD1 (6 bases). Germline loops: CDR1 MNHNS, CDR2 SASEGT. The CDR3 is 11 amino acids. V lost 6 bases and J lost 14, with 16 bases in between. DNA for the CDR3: TGTGCCAGCAGCCCTATGGGGACACTTACCTTC. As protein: CASSPMGTLTF.

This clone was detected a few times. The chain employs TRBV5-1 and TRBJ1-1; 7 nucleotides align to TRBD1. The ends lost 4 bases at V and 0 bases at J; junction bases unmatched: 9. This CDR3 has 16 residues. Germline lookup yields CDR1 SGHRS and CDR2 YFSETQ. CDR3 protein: CASSGGQSNMNTEAFF. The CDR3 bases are TGCGCCAGCAGCGGGGGACAGAGTAATATGAACACTGAAGCTTTCTTT.

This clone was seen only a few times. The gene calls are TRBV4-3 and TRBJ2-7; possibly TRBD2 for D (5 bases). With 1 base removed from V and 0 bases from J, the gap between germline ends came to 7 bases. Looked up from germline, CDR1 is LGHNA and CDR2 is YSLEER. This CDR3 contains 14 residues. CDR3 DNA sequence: TGCGCCAGCAGCCAAGCCGACTACTCCTACGAGCAGTACTTC. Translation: CASSQADYSYEQYF.

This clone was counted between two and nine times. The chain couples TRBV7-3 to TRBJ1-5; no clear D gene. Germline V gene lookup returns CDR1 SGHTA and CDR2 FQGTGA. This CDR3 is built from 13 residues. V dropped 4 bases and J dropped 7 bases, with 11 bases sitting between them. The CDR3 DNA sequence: TGTGCCAGCAGCTCCCAAGCGGGGCAGCCCCAGCATTTT. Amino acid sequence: CASSSQAGQPQHF.

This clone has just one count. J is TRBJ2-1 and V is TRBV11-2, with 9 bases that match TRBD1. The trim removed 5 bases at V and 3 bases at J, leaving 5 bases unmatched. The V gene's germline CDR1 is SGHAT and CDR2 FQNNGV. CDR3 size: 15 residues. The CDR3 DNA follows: TGTGCCAGCAGCGCACAGGGGGCCCGCTACAATGAGCAGTTCTTC. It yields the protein CASSAQGARYNEQFF.

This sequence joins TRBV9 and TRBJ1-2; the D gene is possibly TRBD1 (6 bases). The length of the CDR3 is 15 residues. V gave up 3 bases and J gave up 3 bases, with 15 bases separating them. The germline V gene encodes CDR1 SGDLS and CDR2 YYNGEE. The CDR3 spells CASSAQDRGYYGYTF. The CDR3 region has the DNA TGTGCCAGCAGCGCCCAGGACAGAGGGTACTATGGCTACACCTTC. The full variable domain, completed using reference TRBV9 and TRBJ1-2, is DSGVTQTPKHLITATGQRVTLRCSPRSGDLSVYWYQQSLDQGLQFLIQYYNGEERAKGNILERFSAQQFPDLHSELNLSSLELGDSALYFCASSAQDRGYYGYTFGSGTRLTVV.

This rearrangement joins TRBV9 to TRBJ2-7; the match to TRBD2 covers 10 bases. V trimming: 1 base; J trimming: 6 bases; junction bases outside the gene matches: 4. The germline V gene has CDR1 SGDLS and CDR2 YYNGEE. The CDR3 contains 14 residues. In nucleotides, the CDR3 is TGTGCCAGCAGCGTAATGGCTAGCGGGGGCGAGCAGTACTTC. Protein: CASSVMASGGEQYF.

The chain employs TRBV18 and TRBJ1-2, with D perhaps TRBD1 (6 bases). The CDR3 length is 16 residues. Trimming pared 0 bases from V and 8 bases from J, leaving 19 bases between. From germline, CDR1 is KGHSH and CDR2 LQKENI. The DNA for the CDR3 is TGTGCCAGCTCACCACCAACTGACAGGAGATCGGAAGGCTACACCTTC. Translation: CASSPPTDRRSEGYTF.

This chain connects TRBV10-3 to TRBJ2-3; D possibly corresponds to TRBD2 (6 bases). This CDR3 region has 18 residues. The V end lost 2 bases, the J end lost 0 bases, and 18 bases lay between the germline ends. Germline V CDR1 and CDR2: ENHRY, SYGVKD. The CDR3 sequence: CAISEGPGGLTSTDTQYF. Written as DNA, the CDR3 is TGTGCCATCAGTGAGGGTCCCGGGGGACTCACTAGCACAGATACGCAGTATTTT.

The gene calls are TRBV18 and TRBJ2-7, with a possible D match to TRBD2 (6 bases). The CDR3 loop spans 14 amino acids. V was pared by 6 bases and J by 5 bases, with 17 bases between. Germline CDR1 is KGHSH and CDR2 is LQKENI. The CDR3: CASSRVGGTHEQYF. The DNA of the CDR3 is TGTGCCAGCTCCCGGGTTGGAGGGACCCACGAGCAGTACTTC. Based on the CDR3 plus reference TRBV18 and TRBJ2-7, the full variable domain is NAGVMQNPRHLVRRRGQEARLRCSPMKGHSHVYWYRQLPEEGLKFMVYLQKENIIDESGMPKERFSAEFPKEGPSILRIQQVVRGDSAAYFCASSRVGGTHEQYFGPGTRLTVT.